This T cell receptor (beta chain) was recovered during a study of T cells after yellow fever vaccination. This clonotype was detected only a few times. TCRdb re-derived calls from the 5' RACE reads in MiXCR, one entry per CDR3 protein. The sample lists a few hundred thousand distinct CDR3 sequences; around 16% were seen once. This CDR3 region has 15 residues. Germline V gene data show CDR1 as SGHRS and CDR2 as YFSETQ. V was clipped by 0 bases and J by 8 bases, with 15 bases between them. The origin of this receptor is a man between 18 and 29 years old who received the YFV17D yellow fever vaccine. The J gene is TRBJ1-3, the V gene TRBV5-1, with D unclear. This sample comprised PBMCs, obtained 5 days after the first yellow fever vaccination. The CDR3 DNA reads TGCGCCAGCAGCTTGGAATCCTTTCCTGGTCACACCATATATTTT. Its translation: CASSLESFPGHTIYF.